This passage covers 3 T cell receptor beta chains from one sample sequenced in a study of cytomegalovirus exposure and HLA in healthy donors. It was with 60 Vbeta and 13 Jbeta primers that the PCR ran. Sequencing used immunoSEQ multiplex PCR; TCRdb keeps in-frame clones, though not all of them. Of about 140,000 clones listed, roughly 76% are singletons. The sequenced sample was PBMCs. These receptors all stem from a woman between 40 and 55 years old in good health and CMV-seronegative.

V and J are TRBV4-1 and TRBJ2-1; 7 bases agree with TRBD1. This CDR3 has 13 amino acids. Germline V gene sequence: CDR1 MGHRA, CDR2 YSYEKL. V shed 3 bases, J shed 7 bases, and the junction held 3 bases outside the gene matches. CDR3 coding DNA: TGCGCCAGCAGCCAGGGACAGCGTAATGAGCAGTTCTTC. Translated, it gives CASSQGQRNEQFF.

The chain employs TRBV7-9 and TRBJ2-1; tentatively, D is TRBD1 (6 bases). The CDR3 has 15 amino acids. Trimming took 4 bases from V and 5 from J, leaving 15 bases between them. CDR1 SEHNR and CDR2 FQNEAQ come from the germline V gene (reference sequence). CDR3 in DNA: TGTGCCAGCAGCTACTACAGGGCCCCGGACAATGAGCAGTTCTTC. This gives the protein CASSYYRAPDNEQFF. Supplemented by reference TRBV7-9 and TRBJ2-1, the full variable domain reads DTGVSQNPRHKITKRGQNVTFRCDPISEHNRLYWYRQTLGQGPEFLTYFQNEAQLEKSRLLSDRFSAERPKGSFSTLEIQRTEQGDSAMYLCASSYYRAPDNEQFFGPGTRLTVL.

The chain has TRBV2 and TRBJ2-3; no reliable D call. CDR3 length: 12 residues. The germline CDR1 and CDR2 sequences are SNHLY and FYNNEI. V was pared by 4 bases and J by 2 bases, with 4 bases between. The CDR3 region is CASSAITDTQYF. CDR3 DNA sequence: TGTGCCAGCAGTGCTATCACAGATACGCAGTATTTT.